This entry lists 30 T cell receptor beta chains sequenced from one sample in a study of T cell changes during pregnancy in multiple sclerosis. Profiled with immunoSEQ multiplex PCR; TCRdb holds only in-frame clones, not every one. The table lists some 52,000 clones, roughly 92% of them singletons, with approximately 0.25% in the top ten. The sequencing here drew on CD4+ T cells from peripheral blood mononuclear cells, taken in the third trimester of pregnancy. The receptor source for this set is a female donor with multiple sclerosis, enrolled in a pregnancy study.

V usage is TRBV14 and J usage is TRBJ1-3; no clear D. CDR1 is SGHDN, CDR2 FVKESK, per germline. Trimming removed 0 bases at V and 0 bases at J, with 3 bases between. The CDR3 runs to 14 residues. The CDR3 sequence is CASSQDLSGNTIYF. The CDR3 DNA sequence: TGTGCCAGCAGCCAAGACCTCTCTGGAAACACCATATATTTT.

CDR3 DNA: TGTGCCAGCAGACACTCGCGGGATGCTGGAAACACCATATATTTT. Translation: CASRHSRDAGNTIYF. The chain joins TRBV27 to TRBJ1-3; D remains ambiguous. This CDR3 is built from 15 residues. Deletions cut 6 bases from V and 2 bases from J, with 14 bases between. Germline CDR1 is MNHEY and CDR2 is SMNVEV (reference sequence).

V is TRBV5-1 and J is TRBJ2-7; 12 nucleotides agree with TRBD1. CDR3 length: 16 residues. Per the germline V gene, CDR1 is SGHRS and CDR2 is YFSETQ. Trimming at V came to 0 bases and at J to 7 bases, leaving 8 bases not matched to a gene. In DNA, the CDR3 is TGCGCCAGCAGCTTGGGGCCGGGACAGGGGGCTGGGGAGCAGTACTTC. The encoded protein is CASSLGPGQGAGEQYF.

This chain links TRBV5-1 with TRBJ2-5; D is possibly TRBD2 (5 bases). The CDR3 has 12 amino acids. V lost 4 bases and J 2 bases, leaving 6 bases between the germline ends. Germline assignment: CDR1 SGHRS and CDR2 YFSETQ. DNA of the CDR3: TGCGCCAGCAGCCGGGGACAAGAGACCCAGTACTTC. The encoded protein is CASSRGQETQYF.

The chain is built from TRBV9 and TRBJ2-2, with 9 nucleotides matching TRBD1. V was clipped by 3 bases and J by 5 bases; unmatched bases: 2. This CDR3 has 14 residues. CDR1 is SGDLS, CDR2 YYNGEE, per germline. Written as DNA, the CDR3 is TGTGCCAGCAGCGCGACAGGGGGTACCGGGGAGCTGTTTTTT. Translating it yields CASSATGGTGELFF.

The chain recombines TRBV4-1 with TRBJ2-5; TRBD2 aligns across 12 bases. From germline, CDR1 is MGHRA and CDR2 YSYEKL. The CDR3 runs 18 residues. The V and J ends lost 0 bases and 5 bases, in that order; junction bases with no gene match: 10. DNA for the CDR3: TGCGCCAGCAGCCAAGATTGGGGGGCTAGCGGGAGGGGGGAGACCCAGTACTTC. Protein sequence: CASSQDWGASGRGETQYF.

The V and J genes are TRBV18 and TRBJ2-5; TRBD1 matches at 7 bases. The CDR3 contains 16 residues. The V segment lost 3 bases and the J segment 3 bases; nucleotides outside the gene matches: 10. Germline values: CDR1 KGHSH, CDR2 LQKENI. In nucleotides, the CDR3 is TGTGCCAGCTCACCTCAGACAGGGCGGTTGAAAGAGACCCAGTACTTC. Translated: CASSPQTGRLKETQYF.

This sequence joins TRBV7-8 and TRBJ1-6; TRBD1 agrees at 7 bases. V shed 2 bases and J 0 bases; nucleotides not matched to a gene: 10. This CDR3 contains 19 residues. Germline V CDR1 and CDR2: SGHVS, FQNEAQ. The CDR3 loop reads CASSLTQGFLSSYNSPLHF. Here the CDR3 DNA reads TGTGCCAGCAGCTTAACACAGGGGTTCCTAAGCTCCTATAATTCACCCCTCCACTTT.

The CDR3 coding sequence is TGTGCCAGCTCACCTTCCGGGACTAGAGGGACCGGGGAGCTGTTTTTT. Encoded protein: CASSPSGTRGTGELFF. The chain links TRBV18 to TRBJ2-2; 8 nucleotides align to TRBD2. Germline CDR1 reads KGHSH; CDR2 reads LQKENI. The length of the CDR3 is 16 residues. The V segment lost 3 bases and the J segment 5 bases; nucleotides outside the gene matches: 8.

The chain couples TRBV30 to TRBJ2-1; no clear D. CDR3 length: 14 residues. V lost 4 bases to trimming and J lost 0 bases, with 10 bases between them. Germline V lookup: CDR1 GTSNPN, CDR2 SVGIG (reference sequence). For the CDR3, the DNA is TGTGCCTGGAAACGCGGCAACTCCTACAATGAGCAGTTCTTC. Protein: CAWKRGNSYNEQFF.

The CDR3 sequence: CASSQDWITAGSSYEQYF. DNA of the CDR3: TGCGCCAGCAGCCAAGATTGGATTACAGCGGGTTCCTCCTACGAGCAGTACTTC. The chain combines TRBV4-1 with TRBJ2-7; perhaps TRBD2 as D (6 bases). Deletions cut 0 bases from V and 0 bases from J, with 18 bases between. This CDR3 region has 18 residues. Germline V gene sequence: CDR1 MGHRA, CDR2 YSYEKL.

V usage is TRBV4-1 and J usage is TRBJ2-4, with 7 bases aligning to TRBD1. The CDR3 is 18 amino acids. Germline V lookup: CDR1 MGHRA, CDR2 YSYEKL. The J segment lost 0 bases and the V segment lost 4 bases, leaving 12 bases of the junction unmatched. The CDR3 nucleotides are TGCGCCAGCAGCCTATCGACAGGGTCCTCTCTAGCCAAAAACATTCAGTACTTC. This translates into CASSLSTGSSLAKNIQYF.

This clone has only one observation. The genes are TRBV6-5 and TRBJ1-1, with TRBD1 identical over 8 bases. V lost 6 bases and J lost 2; bases outside the gene matches: 5. Germline V gives CDR1 MNHEY, CDR2 SVGAGI. CDR3 length: 14 amino acids. The CDR3 spells CASSRGQGNTEAFF. DNA for the CDR3: TGTGCCAGCAGCCGCGGACAGGGTAACACTGAAGCTTTCTTT.

This chain joins TRBV27 and TRBJ2-1, with D possibly TRBD2 on 5 matching bases. This CDR3 region has 15 residues. Germline CDR1 MNHEY, CDR2 SMNVEV (reference sequence). With 0 bases removed from V and 2 bases from J, the gap between germline ends came to 8 bases. CDR3 amino acids: CASSLSRDPYNEQFF. The CDR3, as DNA: TGTGCCAGCAGTTTATCGAGGGATCCCTACAATGAGCAGTTCTTC.

V is TRBV9 and J is TRBJ2-7; 8 nucleotides agree with TRBD1. This CDR3 has 14 amino acids. Per the germline V gene, CDR1 is SGDLS and CDR2 is YYNGEE. V lost 4 bases, J lost 6 bases, and 9 bases stayed unmatched. DNA of the CDR3: TGTGCCAGCAGCCTCTCGACAGGGGTGGCCGAGCAGTACTTC. It is translated as CASSLSTGVAEQYF.

The chain is built from TRBV27 and TRBJ2-3; TRBD1 agrees at 7 bases. In germline, CDR1 is MNHEY, CDR2 SMNVEV (reference sequence). Trimming cost V 5 bases and J 2 bases; bases outside gene matches: 4. The CDR3 length is 14 residues. The CDR3 nucleotides read TGTGCCAGCAGTCCTGGGACAGTCACAGATACGCAGTATTTT. This codes for CASSPGTVTDTQYF.

This clone was found once. This rearrangement joins TRBV9 to TRBJ2-1, with 9 nucleotides matching TRBD1. Germline V gene data show CDR1 as SGDLS and CDR2 as YYNGEE. The V and J ends lost 3 bases and 9 bases, in that order; junction bases with no gene match: 10. The CDR3 loop spans 15 amino acids. CDR3 nucleotide sequence: TGTGCCAGCAGCGCCCGGGACAGGGCTAGGGGTGAGCAGTTCTTC. Its protein product is CASSARDRARGEQFF.

The CDR3: CASSQVFAGQQLEQYF. DNA for the CDR3: TGCGCCAGCAGCCAAGTATTTGCGGGACAGCAGCTCGAGCAGTACTTC. The genes are TRBV4-1 and TRBJ2-7; maybe TRBD1 (7 bases). CDR3 length equals 16 residues. Trimming left V 1 base short and J 6 bases short, with 19 bases between. Germline V gives CDR1 MGHRA, CDR2 YSYEKL.

This rearrangement joins TRBV28 to TRBJ1-4; the D gene is possibly TRBD1 (5 bases). Trimming took 5 bases from V and 5 from J, leaving 15 bases between them. The CDR3 has 15 amino acids. Per the germline V gene, CDR1 is MDHEN and CDR2 is SYDVKM. For the CDR3, the DNA is TGTGCCAGCAGTGGGTACGGGGGTCTAAATGAAAAACTGTTTTTT. Protein sequence: CASSGYGGLNEKLFF.

This chain joins TRBV10-3 and TRBJ1-1; TRBD1 matches at 7 bases. CDR1 is ENHRY, CDR2 SYGVKD, per germline. The CDR3 sequence is 14 residues long. V trimming: 4 bases; J trimming: 1 base; junction bases outside the gene matches: 3. CDR3 protein: CAISVDRENTEAFF. CDR3 DNA: TGTGCCATCAGTGTAGACAGGGAGAACACTGAAGCTTTCTTT.

The chain has TRBV19 and TRBJ2-4, with 11 bases that match TRBD2. The CDR3 is 15 amino acids. CDR1 is LNHDA, CDR2 SQIVND, per germline (reference sequence). V lost 3 bases to trimming and J lost 7 bases; unmatched junction nucleotides: 5. CDR3 residues: CASSIGTSGGNIQYF. CDR3 sequence (DNA): TGTGCCAGTAGTATCGGGACTAGCGGAGGTAACATTCAGTACTTC.

In its sample, this clone was seen once. The rearrangement uses TRBV19 and TRBJ2-4, with 10 bases lining up with TRBD2. Per germline, CDR1 LNHDA and CDR2 SQIVND (reference sequence). CDR3 length: 17 residues. Trimming at V came to 7 bases and at J to 3 bases, leaving 12 bases not matched to a gene. CDR3 region: CASKGSAGGLVKNIQYF. CDR3 bases: TGTGCCAGTAAGGGGTCAGCGGGAGGGCTGGTCAAAAACATTCAGTACTTC. Full variable domain (outside the CDR3, taken from reference TRBV19 and TRBJ2-4): DGGITQSPKYLFRKEGQNVTLSCEQNLNHDAMYWYRQDPGQGLRLIYYSQIVNDFQKGDIAEGYSVSREKKESFPLTVTSAQKNPTAFYLCASKGSAGGLVKNIQYFGAGTRLSVL.

The rearrangement links TRBV5-4 to TRBJ1-1, with TRBD1 matching over 7 bases. With V trimmed by 4 bases and J by 2 bases, 8 bases remained unmatched. CDR1 SGHNT and CDR2 YYREEE come from the germline V gene (reference sequence). CDR3 length equals 15 residues. The CDR3 loop is CASSPGQAPNTEAFF. CDR3 coding DNA: TGTGCCAGCAGCCCTGGACAGGCCCCCAACACTGAAGCTTTCTTT.

This clone showed up just a few times. This sequence joins TRBV25-1 and TRBJ1-2; D might be TRBD1 (6 bases). V dropped 6 bases and J dropped 3 bases, with 11 bases sitting between them. The CDR3 is 13 amino acids. The germline gives CDR1 MGHDK, CDR2 SYGVNS. The CDR3 DNA reads as TGTGCCAGCAGCGAAACAGGGTACTATGGCTACACCTTC. Translating it yields CASSETGYYGYTF.

The chain has TRBV7-9 and TRBJ2-1, with D perhaps matching TRBD2 (5 bases). Trimming shortened V by 5 bases and J by 3 bases, and 11 bases separated the two germline ends. The CDR3 contains 14 residues. Per germline, CDR1 SEHNR and CDR2 FQNEAQ (reference sequence). CDR3 region: CASSPRTVYNEQFF. The CDR3 bases are TGTGCCAGCAGCCCACGGACTGTCTACAATGAGCAGTTCTTC.

V gene TRBV19 combines with J gene TRBJ1-4; D uncertain. This CDR3 spans 17 amino acids. V lost 5 bases and J 5 bases, leaving 21 bases between the germline ends. Germline lookup yields CDR1 LNHDA and CDR2 SQIVND (reference sequence). The CDR3 region is CASSVPRVVRENEKLFF. Here the CDR3 DNA reads TGTGCCAGTAGTGTACCGAGAGTAGTTAGAGAGAATGAAAAACTGTTTTTT.

CDR3 coding DNA: TGTGCCAGCTCACCACGGCAGGGGGCTGGGAGGACAGATACGCAGTATTTT. Its translation: CASSPRQGAGRTDTQYF. The V call is TRBV18, the J call TRBJ2-3, with TRBD1 identical over 8 bases. The CDR3 extends over 17 amino acids. Germline CDR1 is KGHSH and CDR2 is LQKENI. Germline trimming cut 1 base from V and 3 bases from J; bases unmatched to any gene: 9.

This clone was seen a single time. This chain uses TRBV5-1 with TRBJ2-3, with TRBD2 matching 7 bases. The germline V gene encodes CDR1 SGHRS and CDR2 YFSETQ. The CDR3 is 14 residues long. Trimming cost V 0 bases and J 5 bases; bases outside gene matches: 3. CDR3 amino acids: CASSLGASGDTQYF. CDR3 DNA sequence: TGCGCCAGCAGCTTGGGAGCTAGCGGAGATACGCAGTATTTT.

The gene calls are TRBV19 and TRBJ1-5; D may be TRBD1 (5 bases). Germline V lookup: CDR1 LNHDA, CDR2 SQIVND (reference sequence). The CDR3 has 16 amino acids. V dropped 3 bases and J dropped 3 bases, with 15 bases sitting between them. The CDR3 is CASSISLRQHNQPQHF. Written as DNA, the CDR3 is TGTGCCAGTAGTATCAGTCTTAGACAGCACAATCAGCCCCAGCATTTT.

V gene TRBV7-9 combines with J gene TRBJ1-4, with a tentative D call TRBD1 (6 bases). CDR1 and CDR2 (germline): SEHNR, FQNEAQ (reference sequence). There are 13 residues in the CDR3. V was shortened by 5 bases and J by 6 bases, with 10 bases between the two germline ends. The CDR3 loop reads CASSRDNDEKLFF. The DNA of the CDR3 is TGTGCCAGCAGCAGGGACAACGATGAAAAACTGTTTTTT.